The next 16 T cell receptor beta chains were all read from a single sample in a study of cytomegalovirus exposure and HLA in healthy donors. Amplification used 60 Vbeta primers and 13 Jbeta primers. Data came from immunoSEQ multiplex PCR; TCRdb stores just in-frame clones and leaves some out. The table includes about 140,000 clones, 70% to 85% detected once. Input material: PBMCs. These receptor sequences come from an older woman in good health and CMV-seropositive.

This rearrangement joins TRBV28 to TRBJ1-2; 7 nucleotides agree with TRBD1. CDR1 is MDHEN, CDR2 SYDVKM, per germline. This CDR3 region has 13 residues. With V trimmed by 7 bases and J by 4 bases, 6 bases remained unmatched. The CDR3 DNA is TGTGCCAGCAACAACAGGGGAGGCTATGGCTACACCTTC. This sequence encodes CASNNRGGYGYTF.

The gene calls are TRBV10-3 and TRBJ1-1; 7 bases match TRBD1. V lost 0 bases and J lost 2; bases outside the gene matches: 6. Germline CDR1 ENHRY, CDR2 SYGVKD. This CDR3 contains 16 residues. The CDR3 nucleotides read TGTGCCATCAGTGAGTCAACCGGACAGGCAAACACTGAAGCTTTCTTT. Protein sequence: CAISESTGQANTEAFF.

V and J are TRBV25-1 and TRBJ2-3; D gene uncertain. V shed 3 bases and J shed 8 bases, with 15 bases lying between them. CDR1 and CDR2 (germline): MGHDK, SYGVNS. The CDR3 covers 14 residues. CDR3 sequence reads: CASSDHYYPSTQYF. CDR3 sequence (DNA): TGTGCCAGCAGTGATCATTACTATCCTAGTACGCAGTATTTT.

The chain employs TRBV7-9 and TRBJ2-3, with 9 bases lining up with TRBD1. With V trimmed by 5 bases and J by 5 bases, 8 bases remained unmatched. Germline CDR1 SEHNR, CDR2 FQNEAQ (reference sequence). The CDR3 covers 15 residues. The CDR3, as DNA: TGTGCCAGCAGCGATCGACAGGGGGAGGTAGATACGCAGTATTTT. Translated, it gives CASSDRQGEVDTQYF.

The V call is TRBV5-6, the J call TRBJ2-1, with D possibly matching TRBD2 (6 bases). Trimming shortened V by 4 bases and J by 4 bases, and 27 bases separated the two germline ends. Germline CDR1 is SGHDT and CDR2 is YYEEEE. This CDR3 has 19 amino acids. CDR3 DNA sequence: TGTGCCAGCAGCCGTACTTCTTCCCTTCTAGCGAGGCAATACAATGAGCAGTTCTTC. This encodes CASSRTSSLLARQYNEQFF.

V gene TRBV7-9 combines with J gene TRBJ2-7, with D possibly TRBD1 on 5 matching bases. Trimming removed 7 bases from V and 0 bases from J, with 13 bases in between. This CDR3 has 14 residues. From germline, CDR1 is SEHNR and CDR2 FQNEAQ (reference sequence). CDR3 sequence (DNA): TGTGCCAGCACCGACAGCGCCAGCTCCTACGAGCAGTACTTC. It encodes CASTDSASSYEQYF.

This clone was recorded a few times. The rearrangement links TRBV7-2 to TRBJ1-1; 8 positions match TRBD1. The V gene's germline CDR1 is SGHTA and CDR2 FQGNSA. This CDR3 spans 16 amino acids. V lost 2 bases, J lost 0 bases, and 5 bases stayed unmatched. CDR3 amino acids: CASSLRQGQMNTEAFF. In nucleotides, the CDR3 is TGTGCCAGCAGCTTACGACAGGGGCAAATGAACACTGAAGCTTTCTTT. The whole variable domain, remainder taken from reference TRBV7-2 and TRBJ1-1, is GAGVSQSPSNKVTEKGKDVELRCDPISGHTALYWYRQSLGQGLEFLIYFQGNSAPDKSGLPSDRFSAERTGGSVSTLTIQRTQQEDSAVYLCASSLRQGQMNTEAFFGQGTRLTVV.

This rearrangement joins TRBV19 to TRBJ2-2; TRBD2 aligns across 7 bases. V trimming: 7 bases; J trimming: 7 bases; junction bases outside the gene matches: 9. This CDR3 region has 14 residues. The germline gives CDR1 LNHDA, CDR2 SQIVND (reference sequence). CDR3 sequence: CASTNGLGYGELFF. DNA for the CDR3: TGTGCCAGTACCAATGGACTAGGATACGGGGAGCTGTTTTTT.

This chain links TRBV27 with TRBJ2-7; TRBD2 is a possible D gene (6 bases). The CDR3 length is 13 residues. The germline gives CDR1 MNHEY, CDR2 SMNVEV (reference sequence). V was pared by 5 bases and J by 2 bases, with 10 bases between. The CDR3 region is CASSPPGAYEQYF. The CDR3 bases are TGTGCCAGCAGTCCCCCGGGGGCCTACGAGCAGTACTTC.

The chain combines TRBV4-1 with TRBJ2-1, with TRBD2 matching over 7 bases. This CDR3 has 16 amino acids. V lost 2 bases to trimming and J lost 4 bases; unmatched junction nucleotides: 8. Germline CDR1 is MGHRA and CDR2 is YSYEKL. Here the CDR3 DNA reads TGCGCCAGCAGCCAACCCTCAGGACTAGATTACAATGAGCAGTTCTTC. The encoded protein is CASSQPSGLDYNEQFF.

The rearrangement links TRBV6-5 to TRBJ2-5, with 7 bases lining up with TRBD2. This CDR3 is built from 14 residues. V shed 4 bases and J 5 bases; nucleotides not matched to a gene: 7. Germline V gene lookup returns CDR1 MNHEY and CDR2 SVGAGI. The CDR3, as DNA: TGTGCCAGCAGTTCCGGGGGAGGGGCGGAGACCCAGTACTTC. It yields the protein CASSSGGGAETQYF.

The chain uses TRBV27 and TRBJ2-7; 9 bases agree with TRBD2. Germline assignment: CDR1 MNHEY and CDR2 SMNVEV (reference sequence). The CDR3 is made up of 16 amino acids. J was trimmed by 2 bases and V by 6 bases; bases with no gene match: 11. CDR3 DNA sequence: TGTGCCAGCAGCAAGTCATCGGGACTAGCTGCCTACGAGCAGTACTTC. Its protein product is CASSKSSGLAAYEQYF.

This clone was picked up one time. In DNA form, the CDR3 reads TGTGCCAGCAGCTTAGGGCTAGGGGGCCGTAAAGATACGCAGTATTTT. Its protein product is CASSLGLGGRKDTQYF. The chain joins TRBV7-9 to TRBJ2-3; 7 nucleotides align to TRBD1. The V segment lost 1 base and the J segment 5 bases; nucleotides outside the gene matches: 9. This CDR3 comprises 16 residues. The germline V gene encodes CDR1 SEHNR and CDR2 FQNEAQ (reference sequence).

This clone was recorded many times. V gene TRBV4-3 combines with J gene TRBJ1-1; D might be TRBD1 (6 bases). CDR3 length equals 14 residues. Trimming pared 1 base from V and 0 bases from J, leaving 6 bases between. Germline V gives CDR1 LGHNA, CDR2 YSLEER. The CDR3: CASSQAGVNTEAFF. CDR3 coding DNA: TGCGCCAGCAGCCAAGCAGGGGTGAACACTGAAGCTTTCTTT.

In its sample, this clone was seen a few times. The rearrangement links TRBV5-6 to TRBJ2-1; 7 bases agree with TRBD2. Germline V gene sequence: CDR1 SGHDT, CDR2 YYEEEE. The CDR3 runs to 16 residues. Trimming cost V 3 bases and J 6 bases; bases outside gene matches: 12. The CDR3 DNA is TGTGCCAGCAGCTCCCTAGCGGATTCTCCTTTCAATGAGCAGTTCTTC. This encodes CASSSLADSPFNEQFF.

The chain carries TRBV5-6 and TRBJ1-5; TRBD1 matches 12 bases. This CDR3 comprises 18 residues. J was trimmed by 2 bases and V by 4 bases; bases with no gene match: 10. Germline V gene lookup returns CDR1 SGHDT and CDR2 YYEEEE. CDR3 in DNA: TGTGCCAGCAGCCTGAGGGGGACAGGGGGCGTGGGCAATCAGCCCCAGCATTTT. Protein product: CASSLRGTGGVGNQPQHF.